These T cell receptor beta chains were read from a single sample in a study of pediatric ulcerative colitis. Profiling relied on immunoSEQ multiplex PCR, and the TCRdb table lists in-frame clones only, not all of them. The data contain roughly 64,000 clones, 86% of them seen just once; the ten biggest clones take up under 3.5%. The sequencing input was blood. Receptors originate from a boy aged 5-17 years with severe ulcerative colitis. The CDR3 runs from the conserved cysteine through the conserved F or W. A D gene is named only where the DNA matches it firmly. The size field is filled for only some rows; it gives once, few, many or a size class.

clone_size: once; j_call: TRBJ2-5; v_call: TRBV6-5; d_call: TRBD2; cdr3_nt: TGTGCCAGCAGTTACGCCAGCGGGAGTCAGGGGGAGACCCAGTACTTC; cdr3_aa: CASSYASGSQGETQYF
clone_size: NA; j_call: TRBJ2-7; v_call: TRBV11-2; d_call: TRBD1; cdr3_nt: TGTGCCAGCAGGGACAGGGAGATCTCCTACGAGCAGTACTTC; cdr3_aa: CASRDREISYEQYF
clone_size: few; j_call: TRBJ2-7; v_call: TRBV6-1; d_call: NA; cdr3_nt: TGTGCCAGCAGTGAAACGTGGGAAGCCTACGAGCAGTACTTC; cdr3_aa: CASSETWEAYEQYF
clone_size: once; j_call: TRBJ2-7; v_call: TRBV11-3; d_call: TRBD2; cdr3_nt: TGTGCCAGCAGCCTAGTTTTCGGGAGGGCTGGAGGCTACGAGCAGTACTTC; cdr3_aa: CASSLVFGRAGGYEQYF
clone_size: NA; j_call: TRBJ1-1; v_call: TRBV5-6; d_call: TRBD1; cdr3_nt: TGTGCCAGCAGCCCGGGACAGGGTGTTGAAGCTTTCTTT; cdr3_aa: CASSPGQGVEAFF
clone_size: NA; j_call: TRBJ2-7; v_call: TRBV27; d_call: NA; cdr3_nt: TGTGCCGCCCCCGTTGGCGACTACGAGCAGTACTTC; cdr3_aa: CAAPVGDYEQYF
clone_size: once; j_call: TRBJ1-2; v_call: TRBV6-5; d_call: TRBD1; cdr3_nt: TGTGCCAGCACATTGAGGGGGCCCGACTATGGCTACACCTTC; cdr3_aa: CASTLRGPDYGYTF
clone_size: NA; j_call: TRBJ2-7; v_call: TRBV7-9; d_call: NA; cdr3_nt: TGTGCCAGCAGCTTTGAGGGTCTTGGGGACGAGCAGTACTTC; cdr3_aa: CASSFEGLGDEQYF
clone_size: NA; j_call: TRBJ1-6; v_call: TRBV25-1; d_call: NA; cdr3_nt: TGTGCCAGCAGTTTAGGCACGGCAGCGAATTCACCCCTCCACTTT; cdr3_aa: CASSLGTAANSPLHF
clone_size: NA; j_call: TRBJ2-1; v_call: TRBV6-5; d_call: NA; cdr3_nt: TGTGCCAGCAGTATCCTTGGGAGCTCCTACAATGAGCAGTTCTTC; cdr3_aa: CASSILGSSYNEQFF
clone_size: NA; j_call: TRBJ1-1; v_call: TRBV5-6; d_call: NA; cdr3_nt: TGTGCCAGCAGCTTTCAGGGACTGAACACTGAAGCTTTCTTT; cdr3_aa: CASSFQGLNTEAFF
clone_size: NA; j_call: TRBJ1-1; v_call: TRBV30; d_call: NA; cdr3_nt: TGTGCCTGGGGGCCGGGGGGGACTGAAGCTTTCTTT; cdr3_aa: CAWGPGGTEAFF
clone_size: NA; j_call: TRBJ2-6; v_call: TRBV27; d_call: NA; cdr3_nt: TGTGCCAGCAGTTTGGTTGGGGCCAACGTCCTGACTTTC; cdr3_aa: CASSLVGANVLTF
clone_size: NA; j_call: TRBJ2-1; v_call: TRBV5-1; d_call: TRBD2; cdr3_nt: TGCGCCAGCAGCTTGGTTAGCGGGGCCTACAATGAGCAGTTCTTC; cdr3_aa: CASSLVSGAYNEQFF
clone_size: NA; j_call: TRBJ1-1; v_call: TRBV7-2; d_call: TRBD1; cdr3_nt: TGTGCCAGCAGCCCACAGGGGGGGAACACTGAAGCTTTCTTT; cdr3_aa: CASSPQGGNTEAFF
clone_size: NA; j_call: TRBJ1-4; v_call: TRBV6-1; d_call: NA; cdr3_nt: TGTGCCAGCAGTGAAGCGGTCACCGTTAGACTGTTTTTT; cdr3_aa: CASSEAVTVRLFF